This record covers a single T cell receptor beta chain. Its antigen is still unknown. Germline CDR1 and CDR2: SGHNT and YYREEE (reference sequence). CDR3 length: 16 amino acids. V shed 2 bases, J shed 10 bases, and the junction held 9 bases outside the gene matches. The data were taken from a study of shared clonotypes between healthy human individuals. Study results and limitations: Relative to clonotypes present in all four donors, those not shared had lower generation probabilities.

Profiled with immunoSEQ multiplex PCR; TCRdb holds only in-frame clones, not every one. This sample has under 2,500,000 clones, with about 94% found just once. The sequenced material came from naive CD4+ T cells sorted from blood. Regarding subset: CD45RA+ positively selected. The chain employs TRBV5-4 and TRBJ1-6, with TRBD1 identical over 10 bases. The clonotype was recovered from a man between 18 and 29 years old in good health. CDR3 sequence reads: CASSFGGDRGRSPLHF. For the CDR3, the DNA is TGTGCCAGCAGCTTTGGGGGGGACAGGGGTCGCTCACCCCTCCACTTT.